The rows below give T cell receptor beta chains drawn from one sample of a study of regulatory T cells in long-lasting Graves disease. TCRdb ran MiXCR on the multiplex PCR reads and lists one entry per CDR3 protein. The sample includes about 330,000 distinct CDR3 sequences, roughly 15% seen only once; the top ten take around 20%. These same data were also listed under a study on T cells in Graves' hyperthyroidism and ophthalmopathy.

Here the sequenced sample was peripheral blood mononuclear cells (PBMCs), taken at new diagnosis, from a patient treated with antithyroid drugs. All receptors derive from a woman under 30 with Graves disease. The CDR3 runs from the conserved cysteine through the conserved F or W. A D gene is named only where the DNA matches it firmly. Expanded clones get a size class; other rows say once, few or many, or leave the size out.

cdr3_nt cdr3_aa j_call d_call clone_size v_call
TGCGCCAGCAGCTTGGCGGGGTGGTCCTCCTACGAGCAGTACTTC CASSLAGWSSYEQYF TRBJ2-7 - - TRBV5-1
TGTGCCAGCAGCAAGGGACAGGGTCAAGAGACCCAGTACTTC CASSKGQGQETQYF TRBJ2-5 TRBD1 many TRBV3-1
TGCGCCAGCAGCTTGGTAGCAGGTTATAACTATGGCTACACCTTC CASSLVAGYNYGYTF TRBJ1-2 - few TRBV5-1
TGTGCCAGCAGCGTAGAGCCGAACACCGGGGAGCTGTTTTTT CASSVEPNTGELFF TRBJ2-2 - many TRBV9
TGTGCCAGCAGCTTAGCAGGACTAGCGGGAGTCAATGAGCAGTTCTTC CASSLAGLAGVNEQFF TRBJ2-1 TRBD2 many TRBV7-2
TGTGCCAGCAGTTTGGGACGGGTGGGGCACAATGAGCAGTTCTTC CASSLGRVGHNEQFF TRBJ2-1 - many TRBV27
TGTGCCTGGAGTTTTTTTGGAGGATCGGATCAGCCCCAGCATTTT CAWSFFGGSDQPQHF TRBJ1-5 - many TRBV30
TGTGCCAGCAGTTACCAACGTGCCTACACCGGGGAGCTGTTTTTT CASSYQRAYTGELFF TRBJ2-2 - many TRBV13
TGTGCCAGCAGCTTAGGGTTCAGAGAGCAGTTCTTC CASSLGFREQFF TRBJ2-1 - many TRBV11-3
TGCGCCAGCAGCTTGGGGGGGGTCAGATTGAACACTGAAGCTTTCTTT CASSLGGVRLNTEAFF TRBJ1-1 - many TRBV5-1
TGTGCCAGCAGTTACTCTATCAGCTTGAACACCGGGGAGCTGTTTTTT CASSYSISLNTGELFF TRBJ2-2 - - TRBV6-5
TGCGCCAGCAGCTTGGTCACCCCCGAAGAGACCCAGTACTTC CASSLVTPEETQYF TRBJ2-5 - few TRBV5-1
TGCGCCAGCAGCAGCCAAGGGACTAGCGGATCCTTTTTCAATGAGCAGTTCTTC CASSSQGTSGSFFNEQFF TRBJ2-1 TRBD2 once TRBV5-1
TGCGCCAGCAGCGTGGCCATGGGACTGGACCTCTACGAGCAGTACTTC CASSVAMGLDLYEQYF TRBJ2-7 - many TRBV5-1
TGTGCCAGCAGCCCCCAAGGGCTTCATACAGATACGCAGTATTTT CASSPQGLHTDTQYF TRBJ2-3 - many TRBV11-2
TGTGCCAGCAGATATGGGGGTAACGAGCAGTACTTC CASRYGGNEQYF TRBJ2-7 - many TRBV27
TGTGCCAGCAGCTCGTCCCACTCCAGGGGGCAGTATCAGGGCGGGGAGCTGTTTTTT CASSSSHSRGQYQGGELFF TRBJ2-2 TRBD1 - TRBV11-2
TGCGCCAGCGGGGGCACACCGAGCTCCTACGAGCAGTACTTC CASGGTPSSYEQYF TRBJ2-7 - many TRBV5-1
TGTGCCAGCAGCCATAGGAATGAGCAGTTCTTC CASSHRNEQFF TRBJ2-1 - many TRBV3-1
TGTGCCAGCAGCTTCAAGACAGGGGGCACTGAAGCTTTCTTT CASSFKTGGTEAFF TRBJ1-1 TRBD1 many TRBV7-3
TGTGCCACCAGCATTTCCGCCAGGGGGAATCAGCCCCAGCATTTT CATSISARGNQPQHF TRBJ1-5 TRBD1 many TRBV15
TGTGCCAGCAGCCATTATGCGGGAGGCTACAATGAGCAGTTCTTC CASSHYAGGYNEQFF TRBJ2-1 TRBD2 many TRBV3-1
TGTGCCAGCAGTGAATCGGGCCGCTCCTACGAGCAGTACTTC CASSESGRSYEQYF TRBJ2-7 - many TRBV6-4
TGCAGTGCACAAACAGGGGGCGCATCCCTATCCTACGAGCAGTACTTC CSAQTGGASLSYEQYF TRBJ2-7 TRBD1 - TRBV20-1
TGTGCCAGCAGTAAGGACCCGACCCAGTGGGGGACCCAGTACTTC CASSKDPTQWGTQYF TRBJ2-5 - few TRBV27
TGTGCCAGCAGCTTCCGGACAGATCAGCCCCAGCATTTT CASSFRTDQPQHF TRBJ1-5 - - TRBV7-6
TGCAGTGCTAGACCCGGGACTAGCGGATTCTACAATGAGCAGTTCTTC CSARPGTSGFYNEQFF TRBJ2-1 TRBD2 - TRBV20-1
TGTGCCAGCAGTCTGACAGGGGTGTCCAATGAGCAGTTCTTC CASSLTGVSNEQFF TRBJ2-1 TRBD1 many TRBV6-1
TGCGCCAGCAGCCAGCCTAGGGGTACGAACACTGAAGCTTTCTTT CASSQPRGTNTEAFF TRBJ1-1 - many TRBV5-1
TGCAGTGCTAGGACCAGCGGGCGCGAGCAGTACTTC CSARTSGREQYF TRBJ2-7 - few TRBV20-1
TGTGCCAGCAGCACCCCGACAGGTTTGGGGACTGAAGCTTTCTTT CASSTPTGLGTEAFF TRBJ1-1 - - TRBV7-9
TGTGCCAGCAGTGGGATTTTCATTAGACAGGGTTGGAATGAAAAACTGTTTTTT CASSGIFIRQGWNEKLFF TRBJ1-4 TRBD1 many TRBV2
TGTGCCAGCAGCTTAGAATGGGGCGGGGGGTACGAGCAGTACTTC CASSLEWGGGYEQYF TRBJ2-7 TRBD2 many TRBV11-2
TGTGCCAGCAGTTTTACTAGCGGGAGGCCGAATGAGCAGTTCTTC CASSFTSGRPNEQFF TRBJ2-1 TRBD2 many TRBV28
TGTGCCAGCAGCATTTATCCCCGGGACAGCTCCTACAATGAGCAGTTCTTC CASSIYPRDSSYNEQFF TRBJ2-1 TRBD1 many TRBV11-2
TGCGCCAGCAGCCTCCGGGGGGGAGGCAATCAGCCCCAGCATTTT CASSLRGGGNQPQHF TRBJ1-5 - - TRBV4-1
TGTGCCAGCAGCCAAACAGGACTAGCGACCGGGGAGCTGTTTTTT CASSQTGLATGELFF TRBJ2-2 TRBD2 few TRBV4-2
TGTGCCAGCAGCGCATCAAATAGCAATCAGCCCCAGCATTTT CASSASNSNQPQHF TRBJ1-5 - many TRBV3-1
TGTGCCACCAGCAGAGTTAGGGTGGCAACTAATGAAAAACTGTTTTTT CATSRVRVATNEKLFF TRBJ1-4 - - TRBV15
TGTGCCAGCAGCCGGACAGATTACACCGGGGAGCTGTTTTTT CASSRTDYTGELFF TRBJ2-2 - few TRBV2
TGTGCCAGCAGTGAAGCACGAGCGGGGAGCACAGATACGCAGTATTTT CASSEARAGSTDTQYF TRBJ2-3 TRBD2 many TRBV2
TGTGCCAGCAGTCCTAGGACAACCAGCTACGAGCAGTACTTC CASSPRTTSYEQYF TRBJ2-7 - many TRBV27
TGTGCCAGCAGTTACAGTCCGGGGGCCTTGGCTGAAGCTTTCTTT CASSYSPGALAEAFF TRBJ1-1 - - TRBV6-2/TRBV6-3
TGCAGCGTTGCTGGGCTGTCCTACGAGCAGTACTTC CSVAGLSYEQYF TRBJ2-7 - - TRBV29-1
TGCGCCAGCAGCTTGTCAGAAGGGAGGGGCAATGAGCAGTTCTTC CASSLSEGRGNEQFF TRBJ2-1 TRBD2 many TRBV5-1
TGTGCCAGCAGCCAAAGGGACAGGGTATCCTACGAGCAGTACTTC CASSQRDRVSYEQYF TRBJ2-7 TRBD1 many TRBV3-1
TGCAGCGTTGGGACTAGCGGGACGAAGACCCAGTACTTC CSVGTSGTKTQYF TRBJ2-5 TRBD2 many TRBV29-1
TGTGCCAGCAGCCGGGAGGGCTCGGCCCTCACCTTC CASSREGSALTF TRBJ1-2 - - TRBV5-4
TGTGCCAGCAGTGAAGCCCTCCCGGGGGACGAGCAGTACTTC CASSEALPGDEQYF TRBJ2-7 - many TRBV2
TGCGCCAGCAGCTCGCTATCCCTTAGGGAAGAGACCCAGTACTTC CASSSLSLREETQYF TRBJ2-5 - once TRBV5-1